Presented here are 4 T cell receptor beta chains from one specimen sequenced in a study of blood T cell repertoires in COVID-19. Sequenced by immunoSEQ multiplex PCR; TCRdb stores in-frame clones only, minus some. The sample consists of approximately 70,000 clones, around nine tenths of them appearing once. Sequenced material: peripheral blood. These receptors were collected from a woman aged 55-69 years with acute or convalescent COVID-19.

This chain uses TRBV7-2 with TRBJ1-1; TRBD1 matches at 8 bases. Trimming removed 3 bases from V and 4 bases from J; junction bases left unmatched: 7. Germline CDR1 is SGHTA and CDR2 is FQGNSA. CDR3 length equals 15 residues. CDR3 sequence: CASSFDRGRGTEAFF. CDR3 sequence (DNA): TGTGCCAGCAGCTTTGACAGGGGAAGGGGCACTGAAGCTTTCTTT.

The chain carries TRBV5-1 and TRBJ2-7; D is unclear. V lost 1 base to trimming and J lost 0 bases, with 5 bases between them. Germline CDR1 is SGHRS and CDR2 is YFSETQ. The CDR3 sequence is 13 residues long. This chain's CDR3 is CASSLQASYEQYF. The CDR3 DNA reads as TGCGCCAGCAGCTTGCAGGCCTCCTACGAGCAGTACTTC. Full variable domain (rest looked up from reference TRBV5-1 and TRBJ2-7): KAGVTQTPRYLIKTRGQQVTLSCSPISGHRSVSWYQQTPGQGLQFLFEYFSETQRNKGNFPGRFSGRQFSNSRSEMNVSTLELGDSALYLCASSLQASYEQYFGPGTRLTVT.

The V gene is TRBV6-2 or TRBV6-3, the J gene TRBJ2-1; 9 nucleotides match TRBD1. CDR1 is MNHEY, CDR2 SVGEGT, per germline. V shed 2 bases and J 9 bases; nucleotides not matched to a gene: 11. This CDR3 has 16 residues. Here the CDR3 reads CASSYGTRDRASEQFF. In nucleotides, the CDR3 is TGTGCCAGCAGTTACGGGACCCGGGACAGGGCATCTGAGCAGTTCTTC.

The genes are TRBV7-8 and TRBJ1-1; 8 bases fit TRBD1. Germline CDR1 reads SGHVS; CDR2 reads FQNEAQ. This CDR3 region has 13 residues. Germline trimming cut 6 bases from V and 6 bases from J; bases unmatched to any gene: 6. CDR3 nucleotide sequence: TGTGCCAGCAGTTTGGCAGGGGGCTCTGAAGCTTTCTTT. It is translated as CASSLAGGSEAFF.